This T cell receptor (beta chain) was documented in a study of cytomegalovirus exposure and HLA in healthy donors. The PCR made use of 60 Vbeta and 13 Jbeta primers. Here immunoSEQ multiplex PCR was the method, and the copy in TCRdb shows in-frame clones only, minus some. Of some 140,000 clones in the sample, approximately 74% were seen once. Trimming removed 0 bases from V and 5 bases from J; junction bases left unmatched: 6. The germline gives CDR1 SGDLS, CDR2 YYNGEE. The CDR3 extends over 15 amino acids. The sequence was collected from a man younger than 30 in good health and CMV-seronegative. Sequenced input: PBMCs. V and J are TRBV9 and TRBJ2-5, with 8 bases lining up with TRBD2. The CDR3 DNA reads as TGTGCCAGCAGCGTAGCTCCGACTAGCGCGGAGACCCAGTACTTC. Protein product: CASSVAPTSAETQYF.